This T cell receptor (beta chain) derives from a study of identical twins. Notes on the study in general: Sequences that were out-of-frame, alpha and twin-shared displayed an excess of low generation probability. Compared with models, monozygotic twins showed more out-of-frame TCR alpha sharing.

TCRdb reanalysed the 5' RACE reads using MiXCR and keeps one entry per CDR3 protein. The sample lists about 570,000 distinct CDR3 sequences; roughly 9.9% were seen once. The table lists this clonotype with many counts. The antigen remains undetermined. This CDR3 is 14 amino acids long. Germline loops: CDR1 DFQATT, CDR2 SNEGSKA (reference sequence). Trimming took off 6 bases at V and 3 bases at J, with 17 bases between the two ends. Only healthy Caucasians were enrolled as donors. Another study also made use of these data, one on yellow fever vaccine responses in identical twins. From that study: A vaccine T cell response that seemed partly convergent and partly personalized was reported in twins.

This chain connects TRBV20-1 to TRBJ2-5, with D possibly matching TRBD2 (5 bases). The sequenced sample consisted of PBMCs. The sequence was obtained from a woman aged 18-29 years in good health. CDR3 amino acids: CSAGSGSSKETQYF. The CDR3 DNA is TGCAGTGCCGGGTCGGGGTCGTCTAAAGAGACCCAGTACTTC.